This section outlines one T cell receptor beta chain sequence together with its context. The sample comes from a study of blood T cell repertoires in COVID-19. Study overall: Sample material is recorded as cDNA or gDNA derived from T cells, B-cell-depleted T cells, or PBMCs.

Authors' methods: From reference gene primer amplification, estimates of nucleated cell counts were derived. This table comes from immunoSEQ multiplex PCR, and its TCRdb copy is limited to in-frame clones, with some not included. That table supplies the V and J calls and clone size; D and trimming were determined from the DNA. The sample lists around 70,000 clones; roughly 80% were seen once. Trimming shortened V by 2 bases and J by 1 base, and 8 bases separated the two germline ends. Germline V lookup: CDR1 MNHNY, CDR2 SVGAGI (reference sequence). The CDR3 is 14 amino acids. The sequencing sample was made of peripheral blood. The chain combines TRBV6-6 with TRBJ1-1; D is ambiguous. The TCR originated in a man aged 70-80 years who had recovered from COVID-19. CDR3 DNA: TGTGCCAGCAGTTACGGGCGGGCGAACACTGAAGCTTTCTTT. Residues: CASSYGRANTEAFF.